What follows is one T cell receptor (beta chain) and its context. Its antigen is unknown. TCRdb fed the multiplex PCR reads into MiXCR, producing one record per CDR3 protein. The sample has about 89,000 distinct CDR3 sequences, approximately 30% seen once. This CDR3 has 15 residues. Germline loops: CDR1 MNHEY, CDR2 SVGAGI. V was cut by 0 bases and J by 0 bases, with 8 bases left in between. This sample is part of a study of breast tumors, draining lymph nodes, adjacent tissues. Findings of the study overall: Compared with lymph nodes, tumors were less diverse; compared with nontumor tissue, more.

Axillary draining lymph nodes of breast cancer patients supplied the node samples. The rearrangement joins TRBV6-5 to TRBJ1-1; D is unclear. The specimen was axillary lymph node tissue. The receptor was isolated from a female donor with breast cancer. Some clones in this sample may be carry-over from other donors' samples. CDR3 protein: CASSYSWLVNTEAFF. In DNA, the CDR3 is TGTGCCAGCAGTTACTCGTGGTTAGTGAACACTGAAGCTTTCTTT.